This TCR beta chain was captured by sequencing in a study of T cell repertoires in cytomegalovirus infection. Study in general: Well-studied HLA-B-restricted epitopes and recently identified HLA-C-restricted epitopes of CMV were both used in the study. An indication of both CMV infection and matching HLA type came from public TCR beta signatures. Study-level points and caveats: Predominance within the ex vivo response was attributable to HLA-C-restricted CMV-specific TCR beta clonotypes.

Only a few counts were recorded for this clonotype. Its antigen is not known. A single record per CDR3 protein comes from TCRdb applying MiXCR to the reads. The sample carries a few hundred thousand distinct CDR3 sequences, 40% recorded once. From germline, CDR1 is LNHDA and CDR2 SQIVND (reference sequence). This CDR3 has 15 amino acids. The V and J ends lost 5 bases and 10 bases, in that order; junction bases with no gene match: 12. The starting material was cultured PBMCs, obtained from culture after CMV antigen stimulation. The sequence was obtained from a human donor in good health (CMV status not recorded). Some clones in this sample may be carry-over from other donors' samples. The genes are TRBV19 and TRBJ1-4, with 8 bases aligning to TRBD1. CDR3: CASSLQTGELRKLFF. The CDR3 nucleotides read TGTGCCAGTAGTCTGCAGACAGGGGAACTGCGAAAACTGTTTTTT.